The 10 T cell receptor beta chains presented below share a single source sample, sequenced in a study of shared clonotypes between healthy human individuals (TCRdb year 2020). The method behind the library was the immunoSEQ multiplex PCR assay. In TCRdb, the immuneACCESS table is reduced to in-frame sequences with V and J assigned. These tables do not hold every clone; where another copy was compared, an unresolved V gene accounts for under half, and the others remain unexplained. The sample includes roughly 410,000 clones, with 90% to 97% observed a single time. 0.32% of the sample rests with the top ten. Sequencing was performed on memory CD8+ T cells sorted from blood. What the cell subset or site label conveys for this sample: CD45RO+ cells pooled with CCR7-negative TemRA cells. The receptor source for this set is a man aged 25-40 years in good health.

The CDR3 region is CASSEASGTNEQFF. The CDR3 nucleotides are TGTGCCAGCAGTGAAGCTAGCGGGACCAATGAGCAGTTCTTC. J is TRBJ2-1 and V is TRBV25-1, with 9 bases identical to TRBD2. From germline, CDR1 is MGHDK and CDR2 SYGVNS. Trimming cost V 2 bases and J 6 bases; bases outside gene matches: 2. The CDR3 covers 14 residues.

The rearrangement links TRBV10-3 to TRBJ1-5; perhaps TRBD1 as D (5 bases). The germline V and J ends were trimmed by 4 bases and 9 bases, with 7 bases remaining between them. Germline CDR1 is ENHRY and CDR2 is SYGVKD. The CDR3 is 11 residues long. CDR3 nucleotide sequence: TGTGCCATCAGTGCCGGGGGGCCCCAGCATTTT. This codes for CAISAGGPQHF.

This chain's CDR3 is CASARTYEQYF. For the CDR3, the DNA is TGTGCCAGCGCACGGACCTACGAGCAGTACTTC. The chain uses TRBV5-8 and TRBJ2-7, with no clear D. CDR1 SGHTS and CDR2 YDEGEE come from the germline V gene. The CDR3 loop spans 11 amino acids. V shed 7 bases and J shed 2 bases, with 7 bases lying between them.

CDR3 loop: CASSLGAIYNEQFF. Written as DNA, the CDR3 is TGTGCCAGCAGCTTAGGCGCTATTTACAATGAGCAGTTCTTC. The chain combines TRBV11-1 with TRBJ2-1; D is unresolved. Germline CDR1 SGHAT, CDR2 FQDESV (reference sequence). With 1 base removed from V and 4 bases from J, the gap between germline ends came to 8 bases. This CDR3 is 14 amino acids long.

The chain joins TRBV6-1 to TRBJ2-1; no clear D gene. There are 17 residues in the CDR3. Germline CDR1 reads MNHNS; CDR2 reads SASEGT. V lost 2 bases and J lost 0, with 14 bases in between. CDR3 in amino acids: CASSESTQRASYNEQFF. In nucleotides, the CDR3 is TGTGCCAGCAGTGAATCGACACAAAGGGCCTCCTACAATGAGCAGTTCTTC.

The genes are TRBV11-2 and TRBJ1-1; D gene uncertain. From germline, CDR1 is SGHAT and CDR2 FQNNGV. CDR3 length: 12 residues. The V gene lost 5 bases and the J gene lost 0 bases, with 4 bases spanning the gap. The CDR3 sequence: CASSTMNTEAFF. In DNA, the CDR3 is TGTGCCAGCAGCACCATGAACACTGAAGCTTTCTTT.

The V gene is TRBV7-8, the J gene TRBJ1-1; 7 nucleotides agree with TRBD1. CDR1 is SGHVS and CDR2 is FQNEAQ in the germline V gene. The CDR3 contains 18 residues. The V gene end was trimmed by 5 bases and the J gene end by 2 bases; junction bases not matched to a gene: 17. The CDR3 DNA follows: TGTGCCAGCAGCAATCCTTGGGCAGGGGGTTGGGGAAACACTGAAGCTTTCTTT. The encoded protein is CASSNPWAGGWGNTEAFF.

This chain joins TRBV4-1 and TRBJ2-2; the D gene is possibly TRBD2 (6 bases). The ends were cut back, 4 bases at V and 2 bases at J, with 14 bases in the middle. CDR1 is MGHRA and CDR2 is YSYEKL in the germline V gene. There are 16 residues in the CDR3. The CDR3 protein is CASSLRSGQNTGELFF. The CDR3 DNA sequence: TGCGCCAGCAGCCTTCGTAGCGGACAAAACACCGGGGAGCTGTTTTTT.

The V and J genes are TRBV4-1 and TRBJ2-7; 8 bases match TRBD2. V dropped 4 bases and J dropped 5; count of bases not matched to a gene: 7. Per the germline V gene, CDR1 is MGHRA and CDR2 is YSYEKL. The CDR3 contains 14 residues. CDR3 residues: CASSPGTSPHEQYF. The DNA for the CDR3 is TGCGCCAGCAGCCCCGGGACTAGTCCCCACGAGCAGTACTTC.

This rearrangement joins TRBV5-1 to TRBJ2-1, with TRBD1 matching over 12 bases. The V gene end was trimmed by 1 base and the J gene end by 10 bases; junction bases not matched to a gene: 9. The CDR3 totals 16 residues. CDR1 is SGHRS and CDR2 is YFSETQ in the germline V gene. CDR3 sequence reads: CASSLWGTGGAWEQFF. CDR3 DNA: TGCGCCAGCAGCTTGTGGGGGACAGGGGGCGCGTGGGAGCAGTTCTTC.